Listed here is a single TCR beta chain. Its antigen is currently not known. Given a much more abundant clone one base away, this may be a read error. A case-control design nested within a healthcare worker cohort in London, UK, was used, with weekly nasopharyngeal swab PCR tests and blood sampling performed. Healthcare workers were recruited between 23 and 31 March 2020, during the week of the UK lockdown, and were followed weekly for up to about 15 weeks. The protocol used for the library was 5' RACE. The sample was run on a NextSeq 500. The TCR library protocol attached unique molecular identifiers to individual cDNA molecules to correct for sequencing error and PCR bias. TCR alpha and beta chains were both sequenced, and the abundances of alpha and beta sequences in each sample were closely correlated with each other. In the paper's pipeline: Decombinator V4 was used to annotate TCR sequences for V gene, J gene and CDR3. Expanded TCRs were defined as changing significantly between any two time points under a Poisson model with p below 0.0001. TCR abundances were normalised to the total number of TCRs sequenced in each sample and reported as counts per million. TRAV1-2 paired with TRAJ12, TRAJ20 or TRAJ33 defined MAIT TCRs, while TRAV10 paired with TRAJ18 defined iNKT TCRs. A search of VDJdb, accessed on 1 November 2021, was run for TCRs annotated to CMV, EBV and SARS-CoV-2, with TCRs annotated for multiple antigens excluded. TCRdb reprocessed the public reads (quality trimming at Q25 with fastp, clone calling with MiXCR) and kept in-frame beta chains. For every CDR3 protein sequence, its rows merge into one entry that carries the most common genes and DNA. TCRdb, rather than the study authors, made the V and J calls. The sample table holds tens of thousands of distinct CDR3 sequences, of which about 11% were seen once. The ten top clones hold 2.9% of the sample.

The CDR3 covers 15 residues, taking in both the cysteine and the phenylalanine. The sequence is cut down to CDR3 DNA, 45 bases in frame from base 1. CDR1 is given as SGHTA and CDR2 as FQGTGA, both from the germline V gene. The sample belongs to a study of early T cells in non-severe SARS-CoV-2 infection (dated by TCRdb to the early 2020s). Context from the whole study: Because TCR sequencing relied on bulk RNA taken from unsorted whole blood, pairing of alpha and beta chains was not possible.

The research as a whole found: VDJdb matching was skewed toward anti-spike CD8 responses and likely underestimated virus-specific expansions by missing private and CD4 specificities.

The sequence is built from TRBV7-3 and TRBJ2-2; 9 middle bases align to TRBD2. Sequenced material: whole blood, taken at baseline. This receptor was identified in an adult who was a healthcare worker with PCR-confirmed SARS-CoV-2 infection or an uninfected control (not recorded which). The sequenced DNA: TGTGTCAGCAGCCCTCTCGGACTAGCGATCGGGGAGCTGTTTTTT. This codes for CVSSPLGLAIGELFF. When the CDR3 is completed using the reference TRBV7-3 and TRBJ2-2 genes on either side, the full variable domain is GAGVSQTPSNKVTEKGKYVELRCDPISGHTALYWYRQSLGQGPEFLIYFQGTGAADDSGLPNDRFFAVRPEGSVSTLKIQRTERGDSAVYLCVSSPLGLAIGELFFGEGSRLTVL.